This TCR beta chain was sequenced for a study of blood T cells in healthy people across ages. This clonotype was counted a few times. The CDR3 spans 14 residues. Between the trimmed V and J ends, which lost 6 bases and 4 bases, there was a span of 18 bases. Germline CDR1 DFQATT, CDR2 SNEGSKA (reference sequence). Isolation of PBMCs gave at least 6 million cells per sample. Next came a second PCR, run for about 6 to 11 cycles, which used a sample-barcoded 5' primer along with a J-beta primer mix. Each cDNA molecule was tagged by a template-switch adaptor that had 12 random nucleotides. TCRdb processed the 5' RACE reads anew with MiXCR; each CDR3 protein has one entry. The data hold about 800,000 distinct CDR3 sequences, with 20% to 25% observed a single time. This sample was shared with a second study, whose subject was T cells of mothers and their children. Per that study: Each donor was one of three healthy Caucasian mothers or one of their six children. Per mother, over 9.5 million TCR beta CDR3 reads were obtained; per child, about 3.3 million.

This chain connects TRBV20-1 to TRBJ2-5; D perhaps matches TRBD2 (6 bases). The clonotype comes from a boy between 5 and 17 years old in good health. The source material was blood. The CDR3 DNA follows: TGCAGTGCCCGACGACTAGATCATCGAGAGACCCAGTACTTC. This translates into CSARRLDHRETQYF.